The TCR beta chain described here comes from a study of response to subunit inactivated influenza vaccine. TCRdb re-called the RT-PCR reads with MiXCR, one entry per CDR3 protein. The top ten hold roughly 10% of the sample, which has around 790,000 distinct CDR3 sequences, 21% seen once. This clonotype has just a few counts. The CDR3 is made up of 15 amino acids. The V end lost 4 bases, the J end lost 4 bases, and 17 bases lay between the germline ends. CDR1 SGDLS and CDR2 YYNGEE come from the germline V gene. The chain joins TRBV9 to TRBJ1-2; D uncertain. The source of this sequence is a man aged 45-65 years who received an inactivated influenza vaccine. This specimen consisted of PBMCs from blood, obtained 5 days after vaccination. CDR3 DNA sequence: TGTGCCAGCAGCACCGACCCCGGAGGTACCTATGGCTACACCTTC. Amino acids: CASSTDPGGTYGYTF.